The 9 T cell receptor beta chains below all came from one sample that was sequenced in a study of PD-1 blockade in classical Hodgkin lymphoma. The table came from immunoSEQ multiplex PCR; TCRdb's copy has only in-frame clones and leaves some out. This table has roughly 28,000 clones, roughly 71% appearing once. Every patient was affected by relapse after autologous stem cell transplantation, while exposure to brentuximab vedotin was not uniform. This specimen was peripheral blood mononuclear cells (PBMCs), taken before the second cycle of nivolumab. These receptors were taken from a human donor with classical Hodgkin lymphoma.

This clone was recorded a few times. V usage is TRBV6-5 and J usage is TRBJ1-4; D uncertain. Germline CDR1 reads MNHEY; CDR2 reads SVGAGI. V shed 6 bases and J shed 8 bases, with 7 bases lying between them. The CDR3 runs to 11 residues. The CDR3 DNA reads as TGTGCCAGCAGCCCCGGGGAAAAACTGTTTTTT. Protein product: CASSPGEKLFF.

CDR3 sequence (DNA): TGTGCCAGCAGCTGGCGGGACGGCGATGAGCAGTTCTTC. The encoded protein is CASSWRDGDEQFF. The chain recombines TRBV11-3 with TRBJ2-1; D possibly corresponds to TRBD2 (6 bases). V shed 4 bases and J shed 8 bases, with 12 bases lying between them. This CDR3 is 13 amino acids long. Germline CDR1 and CDR2: SGHNT and YENEEA.

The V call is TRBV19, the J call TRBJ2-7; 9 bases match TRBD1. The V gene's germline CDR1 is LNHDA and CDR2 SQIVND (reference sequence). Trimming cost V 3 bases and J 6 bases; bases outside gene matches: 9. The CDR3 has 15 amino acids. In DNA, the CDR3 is TGTGCCAGTAGTATGTTGGGGACAGGGATTGCCGAGCAGTACTTC. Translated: CASSMLGTGIAEQYF. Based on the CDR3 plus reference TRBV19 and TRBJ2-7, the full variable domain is DGGITQSPKYLFRKEGQNVTLSCEQNLNHDAMYWYRQDPGQGLRLIYYSQIVNDFQKGDIAEGYSVSREKKESFPLTVTSAQKNPTAFYLCASSMLGTGIAEQYFGPGTRLTVT.

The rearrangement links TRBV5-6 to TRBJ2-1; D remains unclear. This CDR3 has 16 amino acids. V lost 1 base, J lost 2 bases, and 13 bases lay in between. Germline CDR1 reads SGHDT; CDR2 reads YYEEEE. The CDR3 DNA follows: TGTGCCAGCAGCTTGCCATATGGCGAGACCTACAATGAGCAGTTCTTC. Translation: CASSLPYGETYNEQFF.

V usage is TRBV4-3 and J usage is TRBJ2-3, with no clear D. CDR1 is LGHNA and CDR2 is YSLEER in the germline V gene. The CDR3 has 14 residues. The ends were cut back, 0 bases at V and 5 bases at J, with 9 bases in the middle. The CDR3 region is CASSQDFGIDTQYF. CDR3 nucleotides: TGCGCCAGCAGCCAAGATTTTGGGATAGATACGCAGTATTTT.

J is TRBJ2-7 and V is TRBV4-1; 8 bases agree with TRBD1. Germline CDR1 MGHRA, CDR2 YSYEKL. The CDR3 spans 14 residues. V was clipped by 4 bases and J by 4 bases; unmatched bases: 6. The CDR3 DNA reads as TGCGCCAGCAGCCGAGGACAGGGTGGTTACGAGCAGTACTTC. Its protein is CASSRGQGGYEQYF.

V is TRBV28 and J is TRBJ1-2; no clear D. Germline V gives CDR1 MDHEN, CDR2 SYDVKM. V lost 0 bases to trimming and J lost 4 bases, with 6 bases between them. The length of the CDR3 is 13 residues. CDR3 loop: CASSLWVSYGYTF. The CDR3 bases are TGTGCCAGCAGTTTATGGGTATCCTATGGCTACACCTTC.

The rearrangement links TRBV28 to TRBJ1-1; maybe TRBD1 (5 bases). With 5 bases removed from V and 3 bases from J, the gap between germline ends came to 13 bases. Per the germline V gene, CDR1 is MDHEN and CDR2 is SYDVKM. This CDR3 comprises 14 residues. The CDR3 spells CASSLTTAYTEAFF. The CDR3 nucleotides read TGTGCCAGCAGTCTAACGACAGCCTACACTGAAGCTTTCTTT.

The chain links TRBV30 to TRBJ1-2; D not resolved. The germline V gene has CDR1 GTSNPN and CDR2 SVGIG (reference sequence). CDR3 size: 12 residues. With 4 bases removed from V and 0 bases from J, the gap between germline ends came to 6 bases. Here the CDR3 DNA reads TGTGCCTGGACGGGGTCTAACTATGGCTACACCTTC. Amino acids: CAWTGSNYGYTF.